A selection of T cell receptor beta chains follows, all from one sample in a study of T cells after yellow fever vaccination. TCRdb processed the 5' RACE reads anew with MiXCR; each CDR3 protein has one entry. Of under 250,000 distinct CDR3 sequences listed, about 7.1% were seen once; the top ten hold about 0.85%. The source was CD4+ T cells sorted from PBMCs, collected 15 days after the yellow fever booster vaccination. The receptor set was obtained from a man aged 30 to 45 who received the YFV17D yellow fever vaccine. The CDR3 runs from the conserved cysteine through the conserved F or W. A D gene is named only where the DNA matches it firmly. Clone size appears in some rows only: once, few, many, or a class for an expanded clone.

few | TRBJ2-3 | NA | TRBV27 | CASSLYLGRRFFF | TGTGCCAGCAGTTTATATCTGGGACGCCGGTTCTTCTTT
many | TRBJ2-2 | NA | TRBV7-9 | CASSFGTSNTGELFF | TGTGCCAGCAGCTTCGGGACTTCGAACACCGGGGAGCTGTTTTTT
NA | TRBJ2-7 | NA | TRBV7-2 | CASSLGGAPYEQYF | TGTGCCAGCAGCTTAGGGGGGGCCCCCTACGAGCAGTACTTC
many | TRBJ1-1 | NA | TRBV4-3 | CASSWPGTLNTEAFF | TGCGCCAGCAGCTGGCCAGGGACACTGAACACTGAAGCTTTCTTT
many | TRBJ2-3 | NA | TRBV9 | CASSVRPGADTQYF | TGTGCCAGCAGCGTACGCCCCGGGGCAGATACGCAGTATTTT
NA | TRBJ2-5 | NA | TRBV27 | CASSSRGETQYF | TGTGCCAGCAGTTCACGGGGAGAGACCCAGTACTTC
few | TRBJ1-3 | NA | TRBV6-5 | CASSSPGDSGNTIYF | TGTGCCAGCAGTTCCCCCGGGGATTCTGGAAACACCATATATTTT
few | TRBJ2-5 | NA | TRBV4-3 | CASSQERVETQYF | TGCGCCAGCAGCCAAGAGCGTGTAGAGACCCAGTACTTC
few | TRBJ1-2 | TRBD1 | TRBV15 | CATSTGGWDYGYTF | TGTGCCACCAGCACAGGGGGATGGGACTATGGCTACACCTTC
few | TRBJ1-5 | NA | TRBV14 | CASPGLVYGQPQHF | TGTGCCAGCCCCGGCCTAGTTTACGGTCAGCCCCAGCATTTT
NA | TRBJ2-6 | NA | TRBV7-2 | CASSRQSSGANVLTF | TGTGCCAGCAGCCGACAAAGCTCTGGGGCCAACGTCCTGACTTTC
NA | TRBJ2-7 | NA | TRBV14 | CASSQEIIYEQYF | TGTGCCAGCAGCCAAGAAATAATCTACGAGCAGTACTTC
many | TRBJ1-2 | NA | TRBV12-3/TRBV12-4 | CASSFVAGYTF | TGTGCCAGCAGTTTTGTGGCTGGCTACACCTTC
few | TRBJ1-2 | NA | TRBV20-1 | CSARDEVKGPDGYTF | TGCAGTGCTAGAGATGAGGTTAAAGGCCCAGATGGCTACACCTTC
few | TRBJ1-2 | TRBD1 | TRBV5-1 | CASSFGTAADGYTF | TGCGCCAGCAGCTTCGGGACAGCGGCCGATGGCTACACCTTC
few | TRBJ2-3 | NA | TRBV7-2 | CASSTWDTQYF | TGTGCCAGCAGCACCTGGGATACGCAGTATTTT
NA | TRBJ2-3 | TRBD2 | TRBV27 | CASSPLAGVDVDTQYF | TGTGCCAGCAGCCCACTAGCGGGAGTCGATGTGGATACGCAGTATTTT
NA | TRBJ2-7 | NA | TRBV7-9 | CASSLAHTTYEQYF | TGTGCCAGCAGCTTAGCACATACGACCTACGAGCAGTACTTC
few | TRBJ2-7 | TRBD1 | TRBV6-2/TRBV6-3 | CASSLRRDRDTYEQYF | TGTGCCAGCAGTCTACGCCGGGACAGGGATACCTACGAGCAGTACTTC
many | TRBJ2-3 | NA | TRBV5-5 | CASSLGPLDTQYF | TGTGCCAGCAGCTTGGGGCCGCTAGATACGCAGTATTTT
many | TRBJ1-2 | NA | TRBV5-1 | CASSPGRLYGYTF | TGCGCCAGCAGCCCGGGCCGGCTCTATGGCTACACCTTC
NA | TRBJ2-5 | NA | TRBV20-1 | CRVTITPISAQGRETQYF | TGCAGGGTAACTATCACCCCGATTAGCGCCCAGGGACGGGAGACCCAGTACTTC
few | TRBJ2-7 | NA | TRBV3-1 | CASSQGGNTYEQYF | TGTGCCAGCAGCCAGGGCGGGAACACCTACGAGCAGTACTTC
NA | TRBJ1-1 | NA | TRBV10-3 | CAISVKGSSEAFF | TGTGCCATCAGTGTAAAGGGGAGCTCTGAAGCTTTCTTT
many | TRBJ2-1 | NA | TRBV7-2 | CASRVAASSYNEQFF | TGTGCCAGCAGGGTAGCGGCGAGCTCCTACAATGAGCAGTTCTTC
many | TRBJ1-2 | NA | TRBV30 | CAWSLNRASLYGYTF | TGTGCCTGGAGTCTTAACAGGGCCTCGCTCTATGGCTACACCTTC
NA | TRBJ2-2 | NA | TRBV3-1 | CASSVLDTNIGELFF | TGTGCCAGCAGCGTTCTGGACACGAACATCGGGGAGCTGTTTTTT
few | TRBJ2-3 | NA | TRBV3-1 | CASSQYGDTQYF | TGTGCCAGCAGCCAATATGGAGATACGCAGTATTTT
few | TRBJ2-2 | TRBD1 | TRBV9 | CASSVAGQGTGELFF | TGTGCCAGCAGCGTAGCTGGACAGGGTACCGGGGAGCTGTTTTTT
many | TRBJ2-5 | NA | TRBV5-1 | CASSFPEETQYF | TGCGCCAGCAGCTTTCCGGAAGAGACCCAGTACTTC
NA | TRBJ1-3 | TRBD1 | TRBV5-1 | CASSWDRSSGNTIYF | TGCGCCAGCAGCTGGGACAGGAGCTCTGGAAACACCATATATTTT
many | TRBJ2-5 | TRBD1 | TRBV7-6 | CASSLARRTGRGSQETQYF | TGTGCCAGCAGCTTAGCCCGTCGGACAGGGAGAGGGTCACAAGAGACCCAGTACTTC
NA | TRBJ2-3 | NA | TRBV30 | CAWSKGLTPAGDTQYF | TGTGCCTGGAGCAAAGGACTAACGCCGGCCGGAGATACGCAGTATTTT
few | TRBJ2-3 | TRBD2 | TRBV19 | CASSIGAGASTDTQYF | TGTGCCAGTAGTATCGGAGCGGGAGCTAGCACAGATACGCAGTATTTT
NA | TRBJ2-7 | TRBD1 | TRBV20-1 | CSARDYLTGGTYEQYF | TGCAGTGCTAGAGACTATCTTACAGGGGGGACCTACGAGCAGTACTTC
NA | TRBJ1-2 | NA | TRBV10-3 | CAAVGGPGFGYTF | TGTGCCGCCGTTGGGGGTCCGGGTTTTGGCTACACCTTC
NA | TRBJ2-7 | TRBD2 | TRBV27 | CASSTARREGPEQYF | TGTGCCAGCAGCACCGCCCGGCGGGAGGGCCCCGAGCAGTACTTC
few | TRBJ1-1 | TRBD1 | TRBV5-1 | CASSSGTAMNTEAFF | TGCGCCAGCAGCTCCGGGACAGCTATGAACACTGAAGCTTTCTTT
few | TRBJ1-2 | TRBD1 | TRBV20-1 | CSASQGEGGYTF | TGCAGTGCTAGCCAGGGGGAAGGTGGCTACACCTTC
few | TRBJ2-2 | NA | TRBV5-1 | CASSFGASNTGELFF | TGCGCCAGCAGCTTTGGGGCTTCGAACACCGGGGAGCTGTTTTTT
NA | TRBJ2-3 | NA | TRBV20-1 | CSAGPSQGPDTQYF | TGCAGTGCCGGCCCTTCCCAGGGGCCAGATACGCAGTATTTT
few | TRBJ2-2 | TRBD2 | TRBV10-3 | CAISPPAGVVTGELFF | TGTGCCATCAGTCCCCCGGCGGGAGTGGTCACCGGGGAGCTGTTTTTT
NA | TRBJ2-3 | NA | TRBV24-1 | CATSDSGGSGANTDTQYF | TGTGCCACCAGTGATTCAGGGGGATCGGGGGCGAACACAGATACGCAGTATTTT
few | TRBJ2-1 | TRBD1 | TRBV11-3 | CASSLATGASYNEQFF | TGTGCCAGCAGCTTAGCGACAGGGGCCTCCTACAATGAGCAGTTCTTC